This T cell receptor (beta chain) was sequenced during a study of vaccination and CD4 T cells after COVID-19 (dated 2022 in TCRdb). In terms of the full investigation: Convalescent patients had a positive SARS-CoV-2 result on nasal swab PCR, and of these patients, several had mild disease and one had severe disease. The convalescent cohort included six males and four females, with two Hispanic individuals, seven Caucasians, two Asians and one multiracial person. Two doses of either the Pfizer-BioNTech BNT162b2 vaccine (n=8) or the Moderna mRNA-1273 vaccine (n=2) were administered to participants. Post-COVID blood samples were collected from convalescent patients a median of around 96 days after diagnosis, with a range of roughly 35 to 180 days. Post-vaccine blood samples were collected a median of around 2.5 months after the second vaccine dose, ranging from roughly 13 to 241 days. Overlapping spike peptide pools from SARS-CoV-2 and from the common cold coronaviruses HCoV-NL63, HCoV-OC43 and HCoV-229E were used as culture stimuli. Control cultures received a CEFX viral epitope pool as the positive control, an HIV-1 Nef peptide pool as the negative control, or no peptide. In ten to eleven COVID-19 convalescent patients and a few infection-naive healthy vaccine recipients, researchers compared the spike-specific CD4+ TCR repertoire from before mRNA vaccination with the repertoire from after. What the research found in general, with its limitations: Although the median number of SARS-CoV-2-reactive clonotypes went up from roughly 22 after infection to 30 to 45 after vaccination, the increase was not significant. The study included relatively few convalescent patients and did not analyze early timepoints after natural infection. In convalescent patients, nearly all vaccine-specific clones (304 of 307) were found to be mono-reactive for SARS-CoV-2 spike rather than cross-reactive with common cold coronaviruses. Among the post-vaccine SARS-CoV-2-reactive clones in convalescent patients, a median approximately 90% showed up only after vaccination, which suggests vaccine-specific priming.

This clonotype counts as medium-sized (0.01 to 0.1%). It has no known antigen specificity. No much larger clonotype is one base removed from it; base qualities were not supplied. The treatment or condition label here, explained by the study, means: approximately 9-day PBMC culture with coronavirus spike peptide pools or control peptides (ViraFEST assay). To expand antigen-specific T cells with peptide pools and then pick out the expanded clonotypes through TCR sequencing, the study relied on the ViraFEST assay. The positive SARS-CoV-2 PCR tests of the convalescent patients were dated from March to December 2020, before the Alpha, Beta and Delta variants emerged in the United States. Each well held 1.5 million to 2.5 million PBMCs cultured with roughly 10 ug/ml peptide pools in IMDM containing approximately 4.8% human AB serum and around 10 IU/ml IL-2. On days 3 and 7, half of the culture medium was replaced with fresh IL-2-containing medium. Once the cells had been in culture for 9 to 10 days, the EasySep CD4+ T cell isolation kit was used to isolate CD4+ T cells by negative selection. PBMCs were separated from whole blood using Ficoll-Paque Plus gradient centrifugation and then either used fresh or cryopreserved at -140C. In general, triplicate wells were set up for every culture condition.

V is cut by 0 bases and J by 4 bases, and the space between the germline ends is 11 bases. The CDR3 covers 15 residues, taking in both the cysteine and the phenylalanine. Only the CDR3 portion is preserved as DNA: 45 bases, with reading frame beginning at the first base. CDR1 SGHTA and CDR2 FQGNSA were looked up in the germline V gene. Library generation was performed with PCR. TCR sequencing of DNA from cultured CD4+ T cells used the Oncomine TCR Beta short-read assay at the Johns Hopkins FTIC core. The QIAamp micro DNA kit was used to extract genomic DNA from the cultured CD4+ T cells. Oncomine TCR Beta libraries from cultured CD4+ T cells were pooled using unique dual indexes and sequenced on an Illumina iSeq 100. The study's processing was this. Non-productive sequences were filtered out, and CDR3s that did not start with C, did not end with F or W, or were shorter than 7 amino acids were discarded. Antigen-specific clonotypes were identified using the MANAFEST web application through comparison of peptide-stimulated wells with reference and other culture wells. Positive clones required FDR below 0.05, an odds ratio above 5, and productive frequency above 0.1% in at least two of three replicate wells. Clonotypes that were significantly expanded in both SARS-CoV-2 spike wells and at least one common cold coronavirus spike condition were defined as cross-reactive. Using R version 3.6.1, CDR3 homology was evaluated through Levenshtein distances (stringdist) along with unrooted phylogenetic trees (ape). TCRdb reworked the public reads: Q25 trimming with fastp, MiXCR clone assembly, productive beta chains retained. Rows merge per CDR3 protein into single entries with the most common DNA and genes. None of the V and J calls come from the authors' own analysis; TCRdb made them. This sample lists about 12,000 distinct CDR3 sequences; 70% to 80% were detected once. Less than 25% of the sample goes to the ten largest clones.

This chain joins TRBV7-2 to TRBJ2-3; confidence is insufficient to name the D gene. The source material was CD4+ T cells from blood, cultured in vitro. This clonotype was sampled from a human donor who had recovered from COVID-19. CDR3 reads: CASSLAYLNSDTQYF. The DNA sequence reads TGTGCCAGCAGCTTAGCGTACCTAAATTCAGATACGCAGTATTTT.